The entry below describes one T cell receptor beta chain. The data belong to a study of shared clonotypes between healthy human individuals. The protocol was immunoSEQ multiplex PCR, while the TCRdb copy is restricted to in-frame clones and leaves out a portion. Altogether millions of clones are present, more than 85% being singletons, with the ten largest covering roughly 1.8%. The V gene's germline CDR1 is SGDLS and CDR2 YYNGEE. The CDR3 contains 15 residues. Trimming cost V 0 bases and J 1 base, with 9 bases left between them. As defined, naive CD8 cells were CD45RO-negative and positively selected for CCR7, with terminally differentiated effector memory CD45RA+ cells excluded.

The V call is TRBV9, the J call TRBJ2-3; D is unclear. The sequencing sample was made of naive CD8+ T cells from PBMCs. The sequence came from a man younger than 30 in good health. Some clones in this sample may be carry-over from other donors' samples. The CDR3 protein is CASSVAKLGTDTQYF. The DNA of the CDR3 is TGTGCCAGCAGCGTAGCTAAACTGGGCACAGATACGCAGTATTTT.